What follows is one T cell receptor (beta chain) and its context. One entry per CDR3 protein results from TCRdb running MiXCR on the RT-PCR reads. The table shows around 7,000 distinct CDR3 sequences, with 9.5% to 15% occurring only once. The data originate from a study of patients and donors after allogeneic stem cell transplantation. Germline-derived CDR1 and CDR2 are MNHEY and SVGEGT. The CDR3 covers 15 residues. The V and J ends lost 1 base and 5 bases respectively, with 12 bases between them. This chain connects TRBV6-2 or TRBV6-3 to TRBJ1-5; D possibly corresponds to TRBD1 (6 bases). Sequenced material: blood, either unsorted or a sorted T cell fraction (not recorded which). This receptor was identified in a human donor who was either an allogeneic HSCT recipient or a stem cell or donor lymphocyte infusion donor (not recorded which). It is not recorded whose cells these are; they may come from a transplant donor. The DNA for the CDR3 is TGTGCCAGCAGTTACTGGGGGGACAAAGATCAGCCCCAGCATTTT. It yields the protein CASSYWGDKDQPQHF.